These T cell receptor beta chains were read from a single sample in a study of memory CD4+ T cells and cytomegalovirus serostatus. Produced via immunoSEQ multiplex PCR; TCRdb's table is partial and in-frame only. The data hold around 53,000 clones, with around 88% observed a single time. Sequencing used memory CD4+ T cells from blood. Source of these receptors: an adult in good health and CMV-seropositive. Both conserved end residues are part of each CDR3. Fields, in order: CDR3 length, D gene, V gene, clone size, J gene, CDR3 DNA, CDR3 protein. A D gene is named only where the DNA matches it firmly. Part of the rows lack a size; the others show once, few, many or a class for expanded clones.

len: 13
d_gene: TRBD1
v_gene: TRBV7-2
abundance: .
j_gene: TRBJ1-5
CDR3nt: TGTGCCAGCAGCTTGGGCAGGGGGGATACCCAGCATTTT
CDR3aa: CASSLGRGDTQHF

len: 15
d_gene: .
v_gene: TRBV6-6
abundance: .
j_gene: TRBJ2-7
CDR3nt: TGTGCCAGCCACCCTAGGGGTTCGCGCTCCTACGAGCAGTACTTC
CDR3aa: CASHPRGSRSYEQYF

len: 13
d_gene: .
v_gene: TRBV28
abundance: once
j_gene: TRBJ1-5
CDR3nt: TGTGCCAGCACCGACGGGTCTCTTCAGCCCCAGCATTTT
CDR3aa: CASTDGSLQPQHF

len: 13
d_gene: .
v_gene: TRBV18
abundance: .
j_gene: TRBJ2-7
CDR3nt: TGTGCCAGCTCACCAGGACAGCGGCACGAGCAGTACTTC
CDR3aa: CASSPGQRHEQYF

len: 13
d_gene: .
v_gene: TRBV2
abundance: .
j_gene: TRBJ1-1
CDR3nt: TGTGCCAGCAGTGGGGGGGGGCTCACTGAAGCTTTCTTT
CDR3aa: CASSGGGLTEAFF

len: 15
d_gene: .
v_gene: TRBV19
abundance: once
j_gene: TRBJ2-7
CDR3nt: TGTGCCAGTAGTATGTTAGGGGTCCCGTCCTACGAGCAGTACTTC
CDR3aa: CASSMLGVPSYEQYF

len: 17
d_gene: TRBD1
v_gene: TRBV7-9
abundance: .
j_gene: TRBJ1-6
CDR3nt: TGTGCCAGCAGCTTGTGGACAGGGGGCCGAGGGAATTCACCCCTCCACTTT
CDR3aa: CASSLWTGGRGNSPLHF

len: 17
d_gene: TRBD2
v_gene: TRBV11-2
abundance: .
j_gene: TRBJ2-3
CDR3nt: TGTGCCAGCAGCTTAAAATACGGCGGGGGGTACGGAGATACGCAGTATTTT
CDR3aa: CASSLKYGGGYGDTQYF

len: 16
d_gene: TRBD1
v_gene: TRBV4-1
abundance: .
j_gene: TRBJ2-1
CDR3nt: TGCGCCAGCAGCCAAACAGGGGCCAGCTCCTACAATGAGCAGTTCTTC
CDR3aa: CASSQTGASSYNEQFF

len: 15
d_gene: TRBD1
v_gene: TRBV28
abundance: .
j_gene: TRBJ1-3
CDR3nt: TGTGCCAGCAGTCAGCCGGACAGGATAGGAAACACCATATATTTT
CDR3aa: CASSQPDRIGNTIYF

len: 17
d_gene: TRBD1
v_gene: TRBV6-1
abundance: .
j_gene: TRBJ1-2
CDR3nt: TGTGCCAGCAGTGAACCTTTTGGACAGGTCGCTAACTATGGCTACACCTTC
CDR3aa: CASSEPFGQVANYGYTF

len: 16
d_gene: .
v_gene: TRBV28
abundance: .
j_gene: TRBJ1-4
CDR3nt: TGTGCCAGCACCATTTTATCTCCCAGGGGTAATGAAAAACTGTTTTTT
CDR3aa: CASTILSPRGNEKLFF

len: 19
d_gene: .
v_gene: TRBV6-1
abundance: .
j_gene: TRBJ2-6
CDR3nt: TGTGCCAGCAGTGAAGCAGGGTGGACGGCTGCAACGTCCCGCAACGTCCTGACTTTC
CDR3aa: CASSEAGWTAATSRNVLTF

len: 17
d_gene: TRBD1
v_gene: TRBV10-3
abundance: few
j_gene: TRBJ2-3
CDR3nt: TGTGCCATCAGTGGAAGACAGGGGGTAAATGGTTTAGATACGCAGTATTTT
CDR3aa: CAISGRQGVNGLDTQYF

len: 14
d_gene: .
v_gene: TRBV5-6
abundance: .
j_gene: TRBJ2-7
CDR3nt: TGTGCCAGCAGCTTTATGGGGAGCTCCTACGAGCAGTACTTC
CDR3aa: CASSFMGSSYEQYF

len: 15
d_gene: TRBD2
v_gene: TRBV7-3
abundance: .
j_gene: TRBJ2-1
CDR3nt: TGTGCCAGCAGCTTAACGGCTAGCGGGAGTAATGAGCAGTTCTTC
CDR3aa: CASSLTASGSNEQFF

len: 16
d_gene: TRBD2
v_gene: TRBV28
abundance: .
j_gene: TRBJ2-3
CDR3nt: TGTGCCAGCAGCTCCCCTGGGCGGGAGGGAACAGATACGCAGTATTTT
CDR3aa: CASSSPGREGTDTQYF

len: 16
d_gene: TRBD1
v_gene: TRBV5-1
abundance: .
j_gene: TRBJ1-2
CDR3nt: TGCGCCAGCAACAAAATACCCGGGACAGGGAATAGGGGCTACACCTTC
CDR3aa: CASNKIPGTGNRGYTF

len: 18
d_gene: .
v_gene: TRBV9
abundance: .
j_gene: TRBJ1-4
CDR3nt: TGTGCCAGCAGCCCCCATACGGACACTAGGGGAACTAATGAAAAACTGTTTTTT
CDR3aa: CASSPHTDTRGTNEKLFF

len: 13
d_gene: TRBD1
v_gene: TRBV11-3
abundance: .
j_gene: TRBJ2-1
CDR3nt: TGTGCCAGCAGCTTGTGGACAGGGGATGAGCAGTTCTTC
CDR3aa: CASSLWTGDEQFF

len: 12
d_gene: .
v_gene: TRBV2
abundance: .
j_gene: TRBJ1-1
CDR3nt: TGTGCCGGATCGGGGGTAGGGGCTGAAGCTTTCTTT
CDR3aa: CAGSGVGAEAFF

len: 12
d_gene: .
v_gene: TRBV2
abundance: .
j_gene: TRBJ2-1
CDR3nt: TGTGCCAGCTCGAAGACCTACAATGAGCAGTTCTTC
CDR3aa: CASSKTYNEQFF

len: 15
d_gene: TRBD1
v_gene: TRBV4-3
abundance: .
j_gene: TRBJ1-1
CDR3nt: TGCGCCAGCAGCCTATCGGGACAGGGGTGGGCTGAAGCTTTCTTT
CDR3aa: CASSLSGQGWAEAFF

len: 12
d_gene: TRBD1
v_gene: TRBV18
abundance: .
j_gene: TRBJ2-7
CDR3nt: TGTGCCAGCTCACAGGGGGCTGACGAGCAGTACTTC
CDR3aa: CASSQGADEQYF

len: 14
d_gene: .
v_gene: TRBV9
abundance: once
j_gene: TRBJ2-2
CDR3nt: TGTGCCAGCCAGTCCAGGGCTAACACCGGGGAGCTGTTTTTT
CDR3aa: CASQSRANTGELFF

len: 15
d_gene: .
v_gene: TRBV9
abundance: few
j_gene: TRBJ2-5
CDR3nt: TGTGCCAGTACAAAAAGGGGGGGATTCCAAGAGACCCAGTACTTC
CDR3aa: CASTKRGGFQETQYF